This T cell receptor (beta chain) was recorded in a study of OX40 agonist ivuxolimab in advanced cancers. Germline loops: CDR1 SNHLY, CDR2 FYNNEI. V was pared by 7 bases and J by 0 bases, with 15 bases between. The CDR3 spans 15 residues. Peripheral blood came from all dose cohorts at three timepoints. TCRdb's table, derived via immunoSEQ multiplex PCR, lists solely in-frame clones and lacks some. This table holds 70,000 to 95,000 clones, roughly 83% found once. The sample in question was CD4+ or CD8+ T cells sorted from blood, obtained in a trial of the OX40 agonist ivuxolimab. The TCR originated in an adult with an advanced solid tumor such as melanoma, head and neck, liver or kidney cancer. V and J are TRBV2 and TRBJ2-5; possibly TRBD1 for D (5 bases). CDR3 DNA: TGTGCCAGCAAGACCGACAGCCTAAACCAAGAGACCCAGTACTTC. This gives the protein CASKTDSLNQETQYF.